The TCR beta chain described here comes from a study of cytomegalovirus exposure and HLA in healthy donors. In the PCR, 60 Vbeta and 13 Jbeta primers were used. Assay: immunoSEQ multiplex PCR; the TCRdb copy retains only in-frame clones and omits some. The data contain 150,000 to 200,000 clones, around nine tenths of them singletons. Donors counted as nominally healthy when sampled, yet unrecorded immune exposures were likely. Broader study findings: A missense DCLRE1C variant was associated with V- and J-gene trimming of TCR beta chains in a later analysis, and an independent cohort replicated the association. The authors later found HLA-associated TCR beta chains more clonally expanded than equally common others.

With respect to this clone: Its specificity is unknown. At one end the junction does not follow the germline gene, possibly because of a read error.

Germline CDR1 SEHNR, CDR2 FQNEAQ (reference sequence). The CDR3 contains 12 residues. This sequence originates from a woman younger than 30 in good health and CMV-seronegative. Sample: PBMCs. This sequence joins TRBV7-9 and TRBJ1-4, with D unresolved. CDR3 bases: TGTTCCAGCAGCCGACGGGGAGAAAAACTGTTTTTT. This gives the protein CSSSRRGEKLFF.